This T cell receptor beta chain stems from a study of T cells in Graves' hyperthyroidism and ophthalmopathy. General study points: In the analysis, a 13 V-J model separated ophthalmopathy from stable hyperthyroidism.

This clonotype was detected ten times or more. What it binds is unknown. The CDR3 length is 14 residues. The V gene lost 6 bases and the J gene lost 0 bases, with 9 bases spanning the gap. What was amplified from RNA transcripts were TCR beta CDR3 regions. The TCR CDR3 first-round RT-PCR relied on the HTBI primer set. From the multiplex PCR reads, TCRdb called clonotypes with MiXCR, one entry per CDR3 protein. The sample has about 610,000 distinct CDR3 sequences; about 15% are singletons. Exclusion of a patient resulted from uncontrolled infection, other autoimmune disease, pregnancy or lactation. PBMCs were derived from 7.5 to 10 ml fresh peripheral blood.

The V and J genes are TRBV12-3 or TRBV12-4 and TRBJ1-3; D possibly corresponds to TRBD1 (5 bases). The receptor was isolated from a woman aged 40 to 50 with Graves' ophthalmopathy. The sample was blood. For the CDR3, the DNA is TGTGCCAGCAGAGTGAGGGGCTCTGGAAACACCATATATTTT. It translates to CASRVRGSGNTIYF.